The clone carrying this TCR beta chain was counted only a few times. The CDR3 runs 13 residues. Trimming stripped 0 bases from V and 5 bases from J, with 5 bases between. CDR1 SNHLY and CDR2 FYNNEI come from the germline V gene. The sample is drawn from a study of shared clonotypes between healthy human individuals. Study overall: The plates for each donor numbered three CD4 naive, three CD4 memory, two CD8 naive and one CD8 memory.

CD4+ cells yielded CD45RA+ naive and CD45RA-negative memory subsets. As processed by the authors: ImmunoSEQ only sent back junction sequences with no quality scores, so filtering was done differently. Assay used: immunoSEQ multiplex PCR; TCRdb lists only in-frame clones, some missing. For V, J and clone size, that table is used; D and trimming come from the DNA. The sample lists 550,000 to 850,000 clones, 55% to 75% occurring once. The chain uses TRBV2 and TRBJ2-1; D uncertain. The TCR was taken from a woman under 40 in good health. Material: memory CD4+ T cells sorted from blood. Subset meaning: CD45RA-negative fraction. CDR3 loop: CASSEALNNEQFF. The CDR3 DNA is TGTGCCAGCAGTGAAGCGCTTAACAATGAGCAGTTCTTC.